This T cell receptor beta chain was identified during a study of early T cells in non-severe SARS-CoV-2 infection. Background on the study: Bulk RNA isolated from unsorted whole blood underwent sequencing; chains were not paired.

The TCR library protocol attached unique molecular identifiers to the individual cDNA molecules. TCRdb fed the 5' RACE reads into MiXCR, producing one record per CDR3 protein. The data contain 50,000 or so distinct CDR3 sequences, over 5% of them singletons. Concerning this clonotype itself: Its antigen is as yet unknown.

Study conclusions and caveats: VDJdb matching skewed toward anti-spike CD8 responses, missing private and CD4 specificities.

This receptor was taken from an adult who was a healthcare worker with PCR-confirmed SARS-CoV-2 infection or an uninfected control (not recorded which). Specimen: whole blood.

CDR3 amino acids: CASSRALAGENTGELFF. CDR3 nucleotides: TGTGCCAGCAGCCGGGCCCTAGCGGGGGAGAACACCGGGGAGCTGTTTTTT. This chain joins TRBV4-2 and TRBJ2-2; TRBD2 matches at 10 bases. J gave up 1 base and V 4 bases, and 6 bases lay outside the gene matches. The CDR3 has 17 amino acids. CDR1 and CDR2 from the germline V gene are LGHNA and YNFKEQ.